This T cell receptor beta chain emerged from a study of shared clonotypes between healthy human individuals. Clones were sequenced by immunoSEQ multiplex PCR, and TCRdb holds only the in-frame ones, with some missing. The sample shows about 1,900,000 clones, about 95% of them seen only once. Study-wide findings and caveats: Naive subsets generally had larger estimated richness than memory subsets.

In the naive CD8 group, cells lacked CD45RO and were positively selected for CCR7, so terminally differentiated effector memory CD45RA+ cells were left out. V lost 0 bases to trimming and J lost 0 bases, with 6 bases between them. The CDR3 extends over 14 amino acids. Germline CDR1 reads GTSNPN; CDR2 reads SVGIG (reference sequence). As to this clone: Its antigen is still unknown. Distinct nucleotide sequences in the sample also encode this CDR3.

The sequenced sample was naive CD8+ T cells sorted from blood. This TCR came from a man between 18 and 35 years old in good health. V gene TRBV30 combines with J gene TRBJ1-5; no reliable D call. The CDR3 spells CAWSVGGSNQPQHF. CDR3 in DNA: TGTGCCTGGAGTGTTGGCGGTAGCAATCAGCCCCAGCATTTT.